This T cell receptor beta chain was recovered during a study of T cells after yellow fever vaccination. TCRdb reanalysed the 5' RACE reads using MiXCR and keeps one entry per CDR3 protein. The sample yields 300,000 to 400,000 distinct CDR3 sequences, approximately 11% seen once. Study results and caveats: Across the CD4 and CD8 compartments, a small share of clonotypes was present in both.

The CDR3 sequence is 16 residues long. The J segment lost 3 bases and the V segment lost 6 bases, leaving 7 bases of the junction unmatched. Germline V lookup: CDR1 MDHEN, CDR2 SYDVKM. In regard to this clonotype: Antigen unknown.

The specimen comprised CD4+ T cells sorted from PBMCs, sampled 45 days after the yellow fever booster vaccination. This clonotype originated in a man between 18 and 35 years old who received the YFV17D yellow fever vaccine. This chain joins TRBV28 and TRBJ2-3, with TRBD1 identical over 12 bases. CDR3 amino acids: CASSPGQGAVTDTQYF. In DNA form, the CDR3 reads TGTGCCAGCAGCCCGGGACAGGGGGCGGTTACAGATACGCAGTATTTT.